Shown below are 13 T cell receptor beta chains from a single sample sequenced in a study of T cell repertoires in cytomegalovirus infection. TCRdb redid the calling of the reads with MiXCR, one entry per CDR3 protein. The top ten clones hold around 3% of a sample with more than 650,000 distinct CDR3 sequences, 35% to 45% of them seen once. The sequenced sample consisted of PBMCs. The receptor set was obtained from a human donor in good health (CMV status not recorded). Some clones in this sample may be carry-over from other donors' samples.

CDR3 nucleotides: TGTGCCAGCAGCTTAGCGTGGGGTGACGGAGATCAGCCCCAGCATTTT. Protein: CASSLAWGDGDQPQHF. J is TRBJ1-5 and V is TRBV7-9; D gene unclear. Germline lookup yields CDR1 SEHNR and CDR2 FQNEAQ (reference sequence). The CDR3 is 16 residues long. Between the trimmed V and J ends, which lost 0 bases and 5 bases, there was a span of 14 bases.

This chain connects TRBV5-1 to TRBJ1-1; a weak D match, TRBD1 (6 bases). The V end lost 2 bases, the J end lost 1 base, and 9 bases lay between the germline ends. CDR1 is SGHRS, CDR2 YFSETQ, per germline. The CDR3 has 14 residues. CDR3 amino acids: CASSFGTPNTEAFF. Written as DNA, the CDR3 is TGCGCCAGCAGCTTCGGGACACCGAACACTGAAGCTTTCTTT. Filled out from reference TRBV5-1 and TRBJ1-1, the complete variable domain reads KAGVTQTPRYLIKTRGQQVTLSCSPISGHRSVSWYQQTPGQGLQFLFEYFSETQRNKGNFPGRFSGRQFSNSRSEMNVSTLELGDSALYLCASSFGTPNTEAFFGQGTRLTVV.

The V call is TRBV27, the J call TRBJ2-5; D gene unclear. Between the trimmed V and J ends, which lost 6 bases and 10 bases, there was a span of 27 bases. Germline loops: CDR1 MNHEY, CDR2 SMNVEV (reference sequence). There are 16 residues in the CDR3. CDR3 in DNA: TGTGCCAGCAGACTGTCCCAGAAACCGTCCTCGAGTGGCCAGTACTTC. It codes for CASRLSQKPSSSGQYF.

The J gene is TRBJ1-1, the V gene TRBV19, with a possible D match to TRBD1 (5 bases). Germline V CDR1 and CDR2: LNHDA, SQIVND (reference sequence). The CDR3 has 13 residues. V was clipped by 8 bases and J by 4 bases, with 14 bases between them. CDR3 coding DNA: TGTGCCAGTGCGGGAGGGGTCGTCACTGAAGCTTTCTTT. This encodes CASAGGVVTEAFF.

This clonotype has just a few counts. The chain employs TRBV4-1 and TRBJ2-2, with D perhaps TRBD1 (6 bases). Trimming took off 4 bases at V and 3 bases at J, with 12 bases between the two ends. This CDR3 has 15 residues. The V gene's germline CDR1 is MGHRA and CDR2 YSYEKL. CDR3 DNA: TGCGCCAGCAGCCCACAGGACAGAGACACCGGGGAGCTGTTTTTT. It translates to CASSPQDRDTGELFF.

The CDR3 is CASTKTGLRDEQYF. The CDR3 coding sequence is TGTGCCAGCACCAAAACAGGGCTACGGGACGAGCAGTACTTC. This chain connects TRBV25-1 to TRBJ2-7, with TRBD1 as a possible D gene (6 bases). Germline loops: CDR1 MGHDK, CDR2 SYGVNS. Trimming removed 7 bases at V and 5 bases at J, with 18 bases between. The CDR3 loop spans 14 amino acids.

This chain joins TRBV9 and TRBJ2-7, with a weak D call TRBD1 (6 bases). The germline V gene encodes CDR1 SGDLS and CDR2 YYNGEE. This CDR3 is 15 amino acids long. V lost 0 bases and J 3 bases, leaving 13 bases between the germline ends. CDR3 sequence reads: CASSVASGQIYEQYF. Written as DNA, the CDR3 is TGTGCCAGCAGCGTAGCGTCCGGACAGATCTACGAGCAGTACTTC.

Comment on this clonotype: The junction departs from the called germline gene at one end, perhaps through a read error. The chain recombines TRBV4-1 with TRBJ1-1, with D unclear. The length of the CDR3 is 15 residues. Germline V gene lookup returns CDR1 MGHRA and CDR2 YSYEKL. The CDR3 spells CSSSQDPGINTEAFF. CDR3 sequence (DNA): TGCTCCAGCAGCCAAGACCCGGGGATTAACACTGAAGCTTTCTTT.

This clonotype was picked up a small number of times. V gene TRBV10-3 combines with J gene TRBJ2-5; tentatively, D is TRBD2 (5 bases). With 4 bases removed from V and 1 base from J, the gap between germline ends came to 7 bases. CDR3 length equals 13 residues. Germline CDR1 and CDR2: ENHRY and SYGVKD. CDR3 protein: CAISGGSQETQYF. CDR3 in DNA: TGTGCCATCAGTGGAGGGTCCCAAGAGACCCAGTACTTC.

At least ten counts were recorded for this clonotype. V usage is TRBV7-9 and J usage is TRBJ2-4; D uncertain. The CDR3 consists of 15 residues. The V end was cut by 0 bases, the J end by 3 bases, with 9 bases between. CDR1 is SEHNR, CDR2 FQNEAQ, per germline (reference sequence). The DNA of the CDR3 is TGTGCCAGCAGCTTAGCTGCGGTGGGCAAAAACATTCAGTACTTC. Translated, it gives CASSLAAVGKNIQYF.

This clonotype was found a few times. This sequence joins TRBV12-3 or TRBV12-4 and TRBJ2-2, with D possibly being TRBD2 (6 bases). Trimming removed 2 bases from V and 7 bases from J, with 11 bases in between. The CDR3 extends over 14 amino acids. CDR3 nucleotide sequence: TGTGCCAGCAGTTTATCGGAGGGAGTCGGGGAGCTGTTTTTT. Protein sequence: CASSLSEGVGELFF.

This clonotype was counted many times. The J gene is TRBJ2-2, the V gene TRBV7-2; the D gene is possibly TRBD2 (5 bases). CDR1 and CDR2 from the germline V gene are SGHTA and FQGNSA. Trimming left V 1 base short and J 5 bases short, with 11 bases between. This CDR3 comprises 15 residues. The CDR3 DNA reads TGTGCCAGCAGCTTAGTCCCCCGCGGGACCGGGGAGCTGTTTTTT. It is translated as CASSLVPRGTGELFF.

Note on this clonotype: This is likely a read error, given that the CDR3 carries no conserved phenylalanine or tryptophan at its end. The DNA is left out, because the CDR3 cannot be placed on it with certainty; the CDR3 is given as TCRdb lists it. CDR3 protein: CASRPTGLTHLFTPLRVI. The chain couples TRBV7-2 to TRBJ1-6; the table's D gene call, TRBD1, was not cross checked with the DNA. CDR1 is SGHTA and CDR2 is FQGNSA in the germline V gene. From its first to its last residue, the CDR3 has 18 amino acids.